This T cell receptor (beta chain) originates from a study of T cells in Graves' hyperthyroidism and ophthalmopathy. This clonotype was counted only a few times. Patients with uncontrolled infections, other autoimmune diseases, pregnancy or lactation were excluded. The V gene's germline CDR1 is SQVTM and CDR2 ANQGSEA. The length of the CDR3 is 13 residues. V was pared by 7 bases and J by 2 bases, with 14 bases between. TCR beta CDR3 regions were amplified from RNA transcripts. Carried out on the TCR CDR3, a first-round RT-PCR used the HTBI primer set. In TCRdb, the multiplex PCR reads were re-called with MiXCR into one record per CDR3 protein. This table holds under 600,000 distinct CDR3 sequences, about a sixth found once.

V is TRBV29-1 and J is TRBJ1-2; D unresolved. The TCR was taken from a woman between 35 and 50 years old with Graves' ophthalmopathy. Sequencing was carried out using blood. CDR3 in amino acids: CSATQGPNYGYTF. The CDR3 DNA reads TGCAGCGCTACTCAAGGGCCGAACTATGGCTACACCTTC.